The 11 T cell receptor beta chains below all came from one sample that was sequenced in a study of identical twins. Each CDR3 protein is one row after TCRdb ran MiXCR on the 5' RACE reads. The table lists hundreds of thousands of distinct CDR3 sequences, approximately 20% of them singletons, with approximately 0.48% in the top ten. In addition, the sample was reused for a study of yellow fever vaccine responses in identical twins.

Sequencing was done on a sample of CD4+ T cells sorted from blood. These receptors were collected from a woman aged 18-29 years in good health.

This clonotype was seen a handful of times. CDR3 loop: CSAKLAGVNEQFF. CDR3 in DNA: TGCAGTGCTAAACTAGCGGGGGTCAATGAGCAGTTCTTC. V usage is TRBV20-1 and J usage is TRBJ2-1; 11 bases map to TRBD2. The ends lost 4 bases at V and 6 bases at J; junction bases unmatched: 2. CDR1 DFQATT and CDR2 SNEGSKA come from the germline V gene (reference sequence). CDR3 length: 13 amino acids.

This clonotype was counted a few times. CDR3 in amino acids: CSAGQFTEAFF. As DNA, the CDR3 is TGCAGTGCCGGACAGTTCACTGAAGCTTTCTTT. The gene calls are TRBV20-1 and TRBJ1-1; a possible D gene is TRBD1 (6 bases). The V end was cut by 6 bases, the J end by 4 bases, with 9 bases between. CDR3 size: 11 residues. Germline values: CDR1 DFQATT, CDR2 SNEGSKA (reference sequence).

CDR3 in amino acids: CASSPEGLAGTGELFF. DNA of the CDR3: TGTGCCAGCAGCCCGGAGGGGCTAGCGGGCACCGGGGAGCTGTTTTTT. The V gene is TRBV7-2, the J gene TRBJ2-2, with TRBD2 matching 8 bases. Germline V gene lookup returns CDR1 SGHTA and CDR2 FQGNSA. The CDR3 consists of 16 residues. V lost 5 bases, J lost 4 bases, and 9 bases stayed unmatched.

There are a few counts of this clonotype. The chain uses TRBV25-1 and TRBJ2-1; D may be TRBD2 (6 bases). The germline V and J ends were trimmed by 2 bases and 4 bases, with 15 bases remaining between them. Germline V gene sequence: CDR1 MGHDK, CDR2 SYGVNS. The length of the CDR3 is 16 residues. Here the CDR3 DNA reads TGTGCCAGCAGTGAACCGGGAGACGGAGCTTACAATGAGCAGTTCTTC. This codes for CASSEPGDGAYNEQFF.

This clonotype was recorded a few times. CDR3 sequence (DNA): TGTGCCAGCATCGCCACTACATGGGGGCGAGAGACCCAGTACTTC. Protein product: CASIATTWGRETQYF. The chain carries TRBV6-1 and TRBJ2-5, with a possible D match to TRBD1 (6 bases). The CDR3 is 15 amino acids. The V and J ends lost 7 bases and 4 bases respectively, with 19 bases between them. Looked up from germline, CDR1 is MNHNS and CDR2 is SASEGT.

This clonotype was observed a handful of times. This chain connects TRBV12-3 or TRBV12-4 to TRBJ2-3; no clear D. The CDR3 has 14 amino acids. The V gene lost 3 bases and the J gene lost 2 bases, with 9 bases spanning the gap. CDR3 in DNA: TGTGCCAGCAGTTTTGGTATCAACACAGATACGCAGTATTTT. This translates into CASSFGINTDTQYF.

This clonotype has a handful of counts. The chain recombines TRBV5-1 with TRBJ2-2; a possible D gene is TRBD2 (5 bases). Germline V gene lookup returns CDR1 SGHRS and CDR2 YFSETQ. V was trimmed by 0 bases and J by 4 bases, leaving 10 bases between them. The CDR3 spans 15 residues. CDR3 DNA sequence: TGCGCCAGCAGCTTGGTTAGCGCTACCACCGGGGAGCTGTTTTTT. Residues: CASSLVSATTGELFF.

This chain links TRBV9 with TRBJ2-2, with TRBD2 matching 13 bases. CDR1 SGDLS and CDR2 YYNGEE come from the germline V gene. This CDR3 has 16 amino acids. V was clipped by 3 bases and J by 8 bases; unmatched bases: 7. CDR3 bases: TGTGCCAGCAGCGCGGGACTAGCGGGGTCAGAAGGGGAGCTGTTTTTT. Translating it yields CASSAGLAGSEGELFF.

The chain carries TRBV5-1 and TRBJ2-7; no firm D call. CDR1 and CDR2 from the germline V gene are SGHRS and YFSETQ. With 5 bases removed from V and 2 bases from J, the gap between germline ends came to 17 bases. This CDR3 region has 15 residues. The CDR3 DNA reads TGCGCCAGCAGGGCCCGGACGGACGGCCCCTACGAGCAGTACTTC. This gives the protein CASRARTDGPYEQYF.

The J gene is TRBJ2-2, the V gene TRBV29-1; TRBD2 aligns across 8 bases. This CDR3 comprises 15 residues. Germline CDR1 reads SQVTM; CDR2 reads ANQGSEA. The ends lost 3 bases at V and 1 base at J; junction bases unmatched: 4. The chain's CDR3 is CSVDIGRGNTGELFF. The CDR3 DNA sequence: TGCAGCGTTGATATCGGGAGGGGGAACACCGGGGAGCTGTTTTTT.

The V gene is TRBV10-3, the J gene TRBJ2-1; possibly TRBD1 for D (6 bases). The CDR3 totals 14 residues. CDR1 and CDR2 from the germline V gene are ENHRY and SYGVKD. With 5 bases removed from V and 10 bases from J, the gap between germline ends came to 18 bases. The CDR3 coding sequence is TGTGCCATCAGTCCCCAAGTTGCAGGGGACGAGCAGTTCTTC. Protein product: CAISPQVAGDEQFF.